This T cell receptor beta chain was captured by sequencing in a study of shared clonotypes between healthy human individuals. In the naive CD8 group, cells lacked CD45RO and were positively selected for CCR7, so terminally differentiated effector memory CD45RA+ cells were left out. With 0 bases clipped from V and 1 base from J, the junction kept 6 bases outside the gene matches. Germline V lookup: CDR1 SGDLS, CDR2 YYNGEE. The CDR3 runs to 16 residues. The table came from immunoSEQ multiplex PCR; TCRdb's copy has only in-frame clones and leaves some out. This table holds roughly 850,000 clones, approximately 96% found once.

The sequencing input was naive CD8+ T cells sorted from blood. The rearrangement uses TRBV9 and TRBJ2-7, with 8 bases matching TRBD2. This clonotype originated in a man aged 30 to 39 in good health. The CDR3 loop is CASSVDRAGASYEQYF. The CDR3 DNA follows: TGTGCCAGCAGCGTAGATCGAGCGGGAGCTTCCTACGAGCAGTACTTC.